These 3 T cell receptor beta chains share one sample of origin, sequenced in a study of Tregs in tolerant kidney transplant recipients. The table came from immunoSEQ multiplex PCR; TCRdb's copy has only in-frame clones and leaves some out. The sample records 15,000 to 18,000 clones, 53% being singletons. No antigens are known for them. CFSE-labeled recipient PBMCs were cultured six to seven days with irradiated graft donor PBMCs, then FACS-sorted. Sample: CD4+ T cells from blood cultured with allogeneic cells, taken before the transplant. Every receptor here comes from a human patient who received a combined kidney and bone marrow transplant.

This chain uses TRBV25-1 with TRBJ2-1, with D possibly TRBD1 on 6 matching bases. V gave up 3 bases and J gave up 4 bases, with 19 bases separating them. The CDR3 extends over 17 amino acids. Per the germline V gene, CDR1 is MGHDK and CDR2 is SYGVNS. CDR3 amino acids: CASSEPPRDTLYNEQFF. Here the CDR3 DNA reads TGTGCCAGCAGTGAGCCGCCCCGGGACACCCTATACAATGAGCAGTTCTTC.

The V call is TRBV11-3, the J call TRBJ1-6, with 8 bases matching TRBD1. Germline trimming cut 4 bases from V and 5 bases from J; bases unmatched to any gene: 4. CDR3 size: 15 residues. Germline V CDR1 and CDR2: SGHNT, YENEEA. CDR3 in amino acids: CASSYGQGHNSPLHF. The CDR3 nucleotides read TGTGCCAGCAGCTATGGACAGGGCCATAATTCACCCCTCCACTTT.

V is TRBV7-9 and J is TRBJ2-3; TRBD1 matches at 10 bases. Germline V gives CDR1 SEHNR, CDR2 FQNEAQ (reference sequence). The CDR3 sequence is 16 residues long. The V and J ends lost 6 bases and 5 bases, in that order; junction bases with no gene match: 11. CDR3: CASSQEWDRGLDTQYF. CDR3 bases: TGTGCCAGCAGTCAGGAGTGGGACAGGGGTTTAGATACGCAGTATTTT.